The 15 T cell receptor beta chains below were found in one sample sequenced in a study of T cell responses to AZD1222 COVID-19 vaccine. The method was immunoSEQ multiplex PCR; TCRdb's version includes in-frame clones alone and lacks a portion of them. Counted here are roughly 26,000 clones, just over 85% occurring once; the ten biggest clones make up 2.5% to 3%. The sample in question was peripheral blood, obtained 28 days after the second AZD1222 dose. The source of these receptors is an adult who received the AZD1222 COVID-19 vaccine.

The V gene is TRBV9, the J gene TRBJ2-3; D is unresolved. This CDR3 has 15 amino acids. CDR1 SGDLS and CDR2 YYNGEE come from the germline V gene. V was pared by 0 bases and J by 5 bases, with 13 bases between. This chain's CDR3 is CASSVAGRTLDTQYF. Here the CDR3 DNA reads TGTGCCAGCAGCGTAGCTGGGCGTACGCTAGATACGCAGTATTTT. The full variable domain, completed using reference TRBV9 and TRBJ2-3, is DSGVTQTPKHLITATGQRVTLRCSPRSGDLSVYWYQQSLDQGLQFLIQYYNGEERAKGNILERFSAQQFPDLHSELNLSSLELGDSALYFCASSVAGRTLDTQYFGPGTRLTVL.

This chain connects TRBV7-2 to TRBJ1-1; D gene unclear. Germline-derived CDR1 and CDR2 are SGHTA and FQGNSA. V gave up 2 bases and J gave up 1 base, with 8 bases separating them. The CDR3 contains 14 residues. This chain's CDR3 is CASSLFGGNTEAFF. The CDR3 DNA follows: TGTGCCAGCAGCTTATTCGGCGGGAACACTGAAGCTTTCTTT.

V and J are TRBV7-9 and TRBJ2-1; 8 positions match TRBD1. Germline CDR1 is SEHNR and CDR2 is FQNEAQ (reference sequence). After removal of 4 bases from V and 4 bases from J, the junction contained 9 bases not matched to a gene. This CDR3 spans 16 amino acids. As DNA, the CDR3 is TGTGCCAGCAGCTCCTCCGGGACAGGCCTATACAATGAGCAGTTCTTC. It encodes CASSSSGTGLYNEQFF. Full variable domain (missing parts from reference TRBV7-9 and TRBJ2-1): DTGVSQNPRHKITKRGQNVTFRCDPISEHNRLYWYRQTLGQGPEFLTYFQNEAQLEKSRLLSDRFSAERPKGSFSTLEIQRTEQGDSAMYLCASSSSGTGLYNEQFFGPGTRLTVL.

In DNA, the CDR3 is TGTGCCAGCAGTTTAACGGGACAGACGGGATATAACTATGGCTACACCTTC. This encodes CASSLTGQTGYNYGYTF. The chain has TRBV27 and TRBJ1-2; 7 bases are shared with TRBD1. Unmatched junction bases numbered 10, after V lost 2 bases and J lost 1 base. The CDR3 has 17 residues. Germline V gives CDR1 MNHEY, CDR2 SMNVEV (reference sequence).

The chain couples TRBV5-1 to TRBJ2-3, with TRBD1 matching over 8 bases. V shed 1 base and J 6 bases; nucleotides not matched to a gene: 7. Germline loops: CDR1 SGHRS, CDR2 YFSETQ. This CDR3 is 15 amino acids long. This CDR3 is CASSLNRGALDTQYF. CDR3 nucleotide sequence: TGCGCCAGCAGCTTGAACAGGGGGGCGTTGGATACGCAGTATTTT. Supplemented by reference TRBV5-1 and TRBJ2-3, the full variable domain reads KAGVTQTPRYLIKTRGQQVTLSCSPISGHRSVSWYQQTPGQGLQFLFEYFSETQRNKGNFPGRFSGRQFSNSRSEMNVSTLELGDSALYLCASSLNRGALDTQYFGPGTRLTVL.

The chain carries TRBV19 and TRBJ1-3; D might be TRBD1 (5 bases). The V end lost 7 bases, the J end lost 4 bases, and 17 bases lay between the germline ends. The germline V gene has CDR1 LNHDA and CDR2 SQIVND (reference sequence). The CDR3 extends over 15 amino acids. The CDR3 reads CASTGTGGTGNTIYF. The CDR3 nucleotides are TGTGCCAGTACCGGAACGGGGGGTACAGGAAACACCATATATTTT. Full variable domain (outside the CDR3, taken from reference TRBV19 and TRBJ1-3): DGGITQSPKYLFRKEGQNVTLSCEQNLNHDAMYWYRQDPGQGLRLIYYSQIVNDFQKGDIAEGYSVSREKKESFPLTVTSAQKNPTAFYLCASTGTGGTGNTIYFGEGSWLTVV.

This sequence joins TRBV5-3 and TRBJ2-1; possible D gene TRBD2, 5 bases. TRBV5-3 is classed as an ORF, of uncertain function. The CDR3 loop spans 16 amino acids. The germline V and J ends were trimmed by 3 bases and 8 bases, with 21 bases remaining between them. CDR3 region: CARSSSGPEVSDEQFF. CDR3 nucleotides: TGTGCCAGAAGCTCGTCCGGACCAGAGGTTAGCGATGAGCAGTTCTTC.

The V gene is TRBV7-3, the J gene TRBJ2-1; 9 bases fit TRBD1. The CDR3 extends over 15 amino acids. The germline V gene encodes CDR1 SGHTA and CDR2 FQGTGA. The ends lost 5 bases at V and 15 bases at J; junction bases unmatched: 17. This CDR3 reads CASSLGYEFGTGLFF. The CDR3 nucleotides read TGTGCCAGCAGCCTAGGGTATGAATTCGGGACAGGGTTGTTCTTC.

This chain joins TRBV18 and TRBJ1-2; perhaps TRBD1 as D (5 bases). CDR1 is KGHSH and CDR2 is LQKENI in the germline V gene. Trimming cost V 8 bases and J 3 bases, with 16 bases left between them. CDR3 length equals 14 residues. The CDR3 sequence is CASRVTGADYGYTF. CDR3 nucleotide sequence: TGTGCCAGCCGAGTGACCGGGGCGGACTATGGCTACACCTTC.

This clone was picked up one time. This chain joins TRBV4-3 and TRBJ2-6; tentatively, D is TRBD1 (5 bases). CDR3 length: 17 residues. CDR1 is LGHNA and CDR2 is YSLEER in the germline V gene. The V and J ends lost 0 bases and 2 bases respectively, with 11 bases between them. The DNA of the CDR3 is TGCGCCAGCAGCCAAGACTCAGGGCTCCCTGGGGCCAACGTCCTGACTTTC. As protein: CASSQDSGLPGANVLTF.

The genes are TRBV5-5 and TRBJ2-1; 8 positions match TRBD2. The V gene's germline CDR1 is SGHKS and CDR2 YYEKEE (reference sequence). This CDR3 region has 15 residues. V shed 0 bases, J shed 6 bases, and the junction held 5 bases outside the gene matches. CDR3 protein: CASSLAAGGSNEQFF. The CDR3 nucleotides are TGTGCCAGCAGCTTGGCGGCGGGGGGTAGCAATGAGCAGTTCTTC.

The chain recombines TRBV6-5 with TRBJ1-6, with D uncertain. Trimming left V 8 bases short and J 0 bases short, with 11 bases between. This CDR3 spans 15 amino acids. CDR1 and CDR2 (germline): MNHEY, SVGAGI. The CDR3 DNA sequence: TGTGCCAGCGTTGATTGGGGCTCCTATAATTCACCCCTCCACTTT. Amino acids: CASVDWGSYNSPLHF.

This clone was picked up a small number of times. The same CDR3 arises from other DNA sequences in this sample as well. The rearrangement joins TRBV5-1 to TRBJ1-1; the D gene is possibly TRBD1 (6 bases). The germline CDR1 and CDR2 sequences are SGHRS and YFSETQ. Trimming shortened V by 5 bases and J by 3 bases, and 14 bases separated the two germline ends. This CDR3 has 14 amino acids. The CDR3 sequence is CASSPSGGDTEAFF. The CDR3 bases are TGCGCCAGCAGTCCAAGTGGGGGCGACACTGAAGCTTTCTTT.

The J gene is TRBJ2-2, the V gene TRBV3-1 (or the pseudogene TRBV3-2), with unresolved D. Trimming pared 3 bases from V and 4 bases from J, leaving 0 bases between. Germline CDR1 and CDR2: LGHDT and YNNKEL (reference sequence). The CDR3 is 11 amino acids. The CDR3 region is CASSHTGELFF. CDR3 sequence (DNA): TGTGCCAGCAGCCACACCGGGGAGCTGTTTTTT.

The chain uses TRBV2 and TRBJ2-7; TRBD1 matches at 9 bases. The CDR3 length is 14 residues. Germline V gene data show CDR1 as SNHLY and CDR2 as FYNNEI. V trimming: 5 bases; J trimming: 1 base; junction bases outside the gene matches: 3. The CDR3 DNA reads as TGTGCCAGCAGTACAGGGGGCTTATCCTACGAGCAGTACTTC. This translates into CASSTGGLSYEQYF.